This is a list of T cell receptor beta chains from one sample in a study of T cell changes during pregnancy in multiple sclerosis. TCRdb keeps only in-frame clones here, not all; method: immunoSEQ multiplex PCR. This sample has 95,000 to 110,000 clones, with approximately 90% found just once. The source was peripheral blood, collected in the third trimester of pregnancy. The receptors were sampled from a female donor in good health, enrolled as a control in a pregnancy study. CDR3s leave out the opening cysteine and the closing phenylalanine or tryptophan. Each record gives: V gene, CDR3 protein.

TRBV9 ASRVSGQSRGYT
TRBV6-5 ASSYERTAFYGYT
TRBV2 ASSESDRNLRTEAF
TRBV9 ASSVDSLSGANVLT
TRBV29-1 SVETLGPRTYEQY
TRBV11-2 ASSGGQYGYT
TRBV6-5 ASSGGTESSPLH
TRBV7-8 ASSFGSGGDYGYT
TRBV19 ASSIESGGAGANVLT
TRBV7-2 ASSLEAGAQPQH
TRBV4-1 ASSPPRAGGPNNEQF
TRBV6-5 ASSRGGDSNYGYT
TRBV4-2 ASSHPDRGDSGNTIY
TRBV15 ATSGRNQPQH
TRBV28 ASSLTRDRSIVQETQY
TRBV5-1 ASSFGGSEAF
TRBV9 ASSVRGGAGYEQY
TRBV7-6 ASSPAIGVSGNTIY
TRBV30 AWSVLGWDTQY
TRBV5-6 ASIAGRGRLNTEAF
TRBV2 ASSAGIEQF
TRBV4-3 ASSQTPQGQETQY
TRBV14 ASSPAVAGNTIY
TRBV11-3 ASSLFRGGPETQY